The sequence of this T cell receptor (beta chain) was determined in a study of PD-L1 blockade in urothelial cancer (dated by TCRdb to between 2016 and 2019). Concerning the study at large: Every patient began therapy in the mid-2010s and was given atezolizumab 1,200 mg intravenously every 3 weeks. About nine tenths of the roughly 29 patients were identified as males with urothelial cancer of bladder origin, and a prior smoking history was reported by 18 of 29 patients. In the same patients who had TCR sequencing, pretreatment tumors also underwent whole exome sequencing and RNA sequencing. Some 30 patients had pretreatment blood TCR-seq, 24 had at least one posttreatment blood collection, and 24 had tumor TCR-seq. Durable clinical benefit was achieved by nine patients but not by the remaining 20. Blood samples were analyzed at two time points: 3 weeks after treatment start (second dose) and 6 weeks after treatment start. An exploratory multi-omic analysis was conducted of the somatic, immune and clinical correlates of response to PD-L1 blockade with atezolizumab in urothelial cancer. Progression-free survival longer than 6 months counted as durable clinical benefit, and TCR features were additionally tested against both progression-free and overall survival. An ECOG performance status of 0 or 1 was recorded for the patients, and 0 to 3 prior chemotherapy regimens had been received by the patients. TCR sequencing covered pretreatment tumor samples and matched, serially collected peripheral blood taken before and after atezolizumab treatment. Blood samples gave a median of about 140,000 T cells and roughly 83,000 unique TCRs, with a median clonality of 0.080.

To estimate absolute template abundance from read counts, synthetic TCR analog templates were spiked into each PCR. Using the immunoSEQ assay, TCRbeta CDR3 regions were amplified from genomic DNA with bias-controlled V and J gene primers. Sequencing of rearranged TCRbeta segments was done at approximately 20X coverage. On the authors' methods: Clustering was used to correct sequencing errors, and CDR3s were annotated against IMGT to assign V, D and J genes. Downstream analyses used only productive TCRbeta rearrangements and left out out-of-frame or stop-codon sequences. Clonality was calculated as one minus the Shannon entropy normalized by the log of the number of unique productive sequences. Clones differing between time points or between blood and tumor were identified using Fisher's exact test with Benjamini-Hochberg correction, with an adjusted p below 0.01 applied as the threshold. The table comes from immuneACCESS by way of TCRdb, which keeps in-frame sequences with V and J called. Part of the clones is missing from these tables; in studies checked, under half for an unresolved V gene and the rest for unknown reasons. D and trimming were read from the DNA, whereas the V and J calls and clone size are those reported in that table. The sample includes about 71,000 clones, with 85% to 90% observed a single time. The ten largest clones capture 3.4% of the sample.

What the work shows at the level of the full study, not this receptor alone: Greater expansion of tumor-associated TCR clones in peripheral blood 3 weeks after the start of treatment was observed in patients with durable benefit (n ≈ 22, p = 0.022). Because of the small sample size (n ≈ 27) and the many exploratory analyses performed, the results are intended to be regarded as hypothesis-generating. Improved progression-free and overall survival was associated with having pretreatment peripheral blood TCR clonality below the median.

A cohort of roughly 30 patients with locally advanced or metastatic urothelial carcinoma, treated at Memorial Sloan Kettering on a trial protocol, was included. Peripheral blood mononuclear cells were collected pretreatment and during treatment, with between 1 and 8 total time points per patient. The Qiagen DNeasy Blood extraction kit was used to purify genomic DNA from total PBMCs and tumor samples. Collected pretreatment and during treatment, PBMCs were isolated and stored as previously described. This clone was found once. It has no known antigen specificity. Per-base qualities were not stored, and no clone one base away is much larger. This TCR came from a man in his sixties with urothelial cancer. The sample here was PBMCs, taken around atezolizumab (anti-PD-L1) treatment.

Here is the DNA: TGTGCCAGCAGTGAATTTCGGGGAGTCGGCTACGAGCAGTACTTC. The resulting protein is CASSEFRGVGYEQYF. The sequence is built from TRBV2 and TRBJ2-7; the D gene is perhaps TRBD2, from 5 matching bases. Based on the germline V gene, the CDR1 and CDR2 sequences are SNHLY and FYNNEI. Cut back by 2 bases and 3 bases, the V and J ends lie 14 bases apart. The CDR3 has 15 amino acids, counting the end cysteine and phenylalanine. This entry keeps only the CDR3 DNA: 45 bases, framed from base 1.